This TCR beta chain comes out of a study of T-cell memory formation after mild COVID-19. TCRdb analysed the 5' RACE reads with MiXCR anew, one entry per CDR3 protein. The sample yields 300,000 to 400,000 distinct CDR3 sequences, around 21% seen once. This clonotype appeared a few times. Per germline, CDR1 LGHNA and CDR2 YNFKEQ. V gave up 0 bases and J gave up 3 bases; unmatched junction bases: 2. The CDR3 has 15 residues. Sequenced input: PBMCs or a T cell subset sorted from them (not recorded which). The clonotype originates from an adult woman who had mild COVID-19 (a few samples of this study predate the infection). Cell type and time point are not known. The chain joins TRBV4-2 to TRBJ2-1; 7 bases match TRBD2. This CDR3 is CASSQDRGGYNEQFF. As DNA, the CDR3 is TGTGCCAGCAGCCAAGATCGCGGGGGCTACAATGAGCAGTTCTTC.